This T cell receptor beta chain was captured in a study of control samples from healthy donors and cancer patients. TCRdb's copy holds only in-frame clones and misses some; the assay was immunoSEQ multiplex PCR. Of fewer than 200,000 clones listed, about 91% are singletons. CDR3 length: 15 amino acids. Looked up from germline, CDR1 is SGHVS and CDR2 is FNYEAQ. V shed 1 base and J shed 9 bases, with 13 bases lying between them. The chain links TRBV7-6 to TRBJ1-6; D is ambiguous. This sequence originates from a woman aged 25-40 years in good health. Specimen: blood. CDR3 DNA sequence: TGTGCCAGCAGCTTAGAAGCGGGCGAAGTTTCACCCCTCCACTTT. It codes for CASSLEAGEVSPLHF.